Below, one TCR beta chain is given with its context. Antigen: not known. The V segment lost 4 bases and the J segment 8 bases; nucleotides outside the gene matches: 5. The germline gives CDR1 SGHTA, CDR2 FQGNSA. The CDR3 spans 13 residues. This record belongs to a study of vaccination and CD4 T cells after COVID-19. The overall study: Those taking part got two shots of either the BNT162b2 or the mRNA-1273 vaccine.

Points from the study as a whole: Median SARS-CoV-2-reactive clonotype numbers went from about 20 to 38; this increase was not significant. For convalescent patients, a median around 89% of reactive clones surfaced exclusively after vaccination.

Positive tests by PCR, dated March to December 2020, predated US Alpha, Beta and Delta variants. TCRdb re-called the PCR reads through MiXCR, storing one row per CDR3 protein. The sample yields approximately 17,000 distinct CDR3 sequences, roughly 64% seen once. The chain recombines TRBV7-2 with TRBJ2-1; 7 bases align to TRBD2. Source: CD4+ T cells from blood, taken after SARS-CoV-2 vaccination. This clonotype originated in a human donor who had recovered from COVID-19. The CDR3 bases are TGTGCCAGCAGCTCCAGCGGGAAGGATGAGCAGTTCTTC. Its translation is CASSSSGKDEQFF.